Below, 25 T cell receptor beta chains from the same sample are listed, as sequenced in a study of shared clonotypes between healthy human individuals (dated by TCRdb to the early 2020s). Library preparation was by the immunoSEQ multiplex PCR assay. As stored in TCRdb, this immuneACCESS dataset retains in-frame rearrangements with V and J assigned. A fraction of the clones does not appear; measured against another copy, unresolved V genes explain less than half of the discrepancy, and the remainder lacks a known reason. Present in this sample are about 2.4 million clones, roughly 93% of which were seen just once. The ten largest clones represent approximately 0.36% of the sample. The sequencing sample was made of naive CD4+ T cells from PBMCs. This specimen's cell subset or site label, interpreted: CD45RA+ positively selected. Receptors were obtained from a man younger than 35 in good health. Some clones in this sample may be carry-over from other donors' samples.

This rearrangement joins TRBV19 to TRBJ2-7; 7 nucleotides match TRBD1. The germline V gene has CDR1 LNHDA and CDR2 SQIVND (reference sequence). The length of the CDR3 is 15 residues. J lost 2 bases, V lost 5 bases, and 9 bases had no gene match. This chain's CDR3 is CASSSRDSLPYEQYF. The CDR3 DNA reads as TGTGCCAGTAGTTCTCGGGACAGTCTCCCCTACGAGCAGTACTTC.

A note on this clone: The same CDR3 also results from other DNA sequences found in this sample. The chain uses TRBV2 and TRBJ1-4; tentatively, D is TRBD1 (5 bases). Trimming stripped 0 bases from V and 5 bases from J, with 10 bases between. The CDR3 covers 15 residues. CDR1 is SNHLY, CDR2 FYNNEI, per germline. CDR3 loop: CASSEAGTGNEKLFF. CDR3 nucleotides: TGTGCCAGCAGTGAAGCCGGGACCGGGAATGAAAAACTGTTTTTT. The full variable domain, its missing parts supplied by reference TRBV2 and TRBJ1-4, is EPEVTQTPSHQVTQMGQEVILRCVPISNHLYFYWYRQILGQKVEFLVSFYNNEISEKSEIFDDQFSVERPDGSNFTLKIRSTKLEDSAMYFCASSEAGTGNEKLFFGSGTQLSVL.

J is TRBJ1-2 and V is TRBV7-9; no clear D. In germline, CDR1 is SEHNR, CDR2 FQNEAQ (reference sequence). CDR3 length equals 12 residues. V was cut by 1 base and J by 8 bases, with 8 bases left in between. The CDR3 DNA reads TGTGCCAGCAGCTTAGTAGCTTCAGGCTACACCTTC. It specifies CASSLVASGYTF.

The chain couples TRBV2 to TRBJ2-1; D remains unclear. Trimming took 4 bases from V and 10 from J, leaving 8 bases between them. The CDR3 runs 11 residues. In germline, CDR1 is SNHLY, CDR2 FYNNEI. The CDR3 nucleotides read TGTGCCAGCAGTGTGGCATTAGAGCAGTTCTTC. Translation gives CASSVALEQFF.

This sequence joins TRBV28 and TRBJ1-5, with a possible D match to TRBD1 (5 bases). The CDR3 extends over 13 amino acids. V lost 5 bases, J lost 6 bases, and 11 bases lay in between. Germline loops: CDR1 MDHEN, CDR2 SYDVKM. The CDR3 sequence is CASSPGRFQPQHF. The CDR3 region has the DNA TGTGCCAGCAGTCCGGGACGCTTTCAGCCCCAGCATTTT.

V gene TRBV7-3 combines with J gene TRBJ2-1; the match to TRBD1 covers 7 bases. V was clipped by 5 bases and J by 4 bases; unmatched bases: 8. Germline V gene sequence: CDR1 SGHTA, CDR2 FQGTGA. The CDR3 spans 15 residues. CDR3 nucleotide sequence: TGTGCCAGCAGCCACAGGACAGGCGATTACAATGAGCAGTTCTTC. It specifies CASSHRTGDYNEQFF. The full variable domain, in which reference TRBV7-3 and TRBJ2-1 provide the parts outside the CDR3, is GAGVSQTPSNKVTEKGKYVELRCDPISGHTALYWYRQSLGQGPEFLIYFQGTGAADDSGLPNDRFFAVRPEGSVSTLKIQRTERGDSAVYLCASSHRTGDYNEQFFGPGTRLTVL.

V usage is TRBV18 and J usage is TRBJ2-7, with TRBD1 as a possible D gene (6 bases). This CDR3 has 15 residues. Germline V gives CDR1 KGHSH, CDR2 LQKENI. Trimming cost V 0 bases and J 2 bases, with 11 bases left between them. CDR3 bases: TGTGCCAGCTCACCACCGGCAGGGGAAACCTACGAGCAGTACTTC. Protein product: CASSPPAGETYEQYF.

CDR3 residues: CASSLEGDHSQPQHF. As DNA, the CDR3 is TGCGCCAGCAGCTTGGAGGGGGACCACAGTCAGCCCCAGCATTTT. The chain carries TRBV5-1 and TRBJ1-5; the D gene is possibly TRBD1 (6 bases). The V and J ends lost 0 bases and 6 bases respectively, with 13 bases between them. The germline CDR1 and CDR2 sequences are SGHRS and YFSETQ. This CDR3 has 15 residues.

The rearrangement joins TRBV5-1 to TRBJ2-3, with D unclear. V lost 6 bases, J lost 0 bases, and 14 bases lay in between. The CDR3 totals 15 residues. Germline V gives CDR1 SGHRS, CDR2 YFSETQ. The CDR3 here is CASMVAVFSTDTQYF. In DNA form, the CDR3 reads TGCGCCAGCATGGTCGCGGTGTTTAGCACAGATACGCAGTATTTT.

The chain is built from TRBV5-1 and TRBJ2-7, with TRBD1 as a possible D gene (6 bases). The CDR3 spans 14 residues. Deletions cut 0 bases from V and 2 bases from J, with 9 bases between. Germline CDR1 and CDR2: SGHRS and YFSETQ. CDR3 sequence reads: CASSLGTVAYEQYF. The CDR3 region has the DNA TGCGCCAGCAGCTTGGGGACAGTGGCCTACGAGCAGTACTTC.

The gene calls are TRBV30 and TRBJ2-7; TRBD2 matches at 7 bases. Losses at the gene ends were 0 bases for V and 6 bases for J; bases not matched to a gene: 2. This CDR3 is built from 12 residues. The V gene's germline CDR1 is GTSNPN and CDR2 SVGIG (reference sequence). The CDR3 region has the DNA TGTGCCTGGAGTGTTGGGGGGGGCGAGCAGTACTTC. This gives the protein CAWSVGGGEQYF.

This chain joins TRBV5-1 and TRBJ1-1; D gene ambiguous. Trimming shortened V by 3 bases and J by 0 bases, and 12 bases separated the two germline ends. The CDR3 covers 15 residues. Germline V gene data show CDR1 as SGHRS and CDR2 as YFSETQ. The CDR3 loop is CASSSPLGVNTEAFF. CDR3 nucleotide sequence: TGCGCCAGCAGCTCACCTCTCGGGGTGAACACTGAAGCTTTCTTT.

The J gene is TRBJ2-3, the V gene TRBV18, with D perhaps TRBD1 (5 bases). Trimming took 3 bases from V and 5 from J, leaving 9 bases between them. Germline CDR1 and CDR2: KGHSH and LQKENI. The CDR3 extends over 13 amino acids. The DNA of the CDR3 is TGTGCCAGCTCACCCCAGGGTGGAGATACGCAGTATTTT. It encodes CASSPQGGDTQYF.

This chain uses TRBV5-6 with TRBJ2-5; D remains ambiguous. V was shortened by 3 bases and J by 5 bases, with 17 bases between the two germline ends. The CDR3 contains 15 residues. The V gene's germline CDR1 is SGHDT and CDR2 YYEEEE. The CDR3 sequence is CASSSYAAPRETQYF. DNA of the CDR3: TGTGCCAGCAGCTCGTATGCGGCTCCGAGGGAGACCCAGTACTTC.

DNA of the CDR3: TGTGCCAGTACCGAACCGGGGTTTTTTAATGAAAAACTGTTTTTT. Its protein is CASTEPGFFNEKLFF. The chain employs TRBV19 and TRBJ1-4; D not resolved. There are 15 residues in the CDR3. The ends were cut back, 7 bases at V and 4 bases at J, with 16 bases in the middle. CDR1 and CDR2 (germline): LNHDA, SQIVND (reference sequence).

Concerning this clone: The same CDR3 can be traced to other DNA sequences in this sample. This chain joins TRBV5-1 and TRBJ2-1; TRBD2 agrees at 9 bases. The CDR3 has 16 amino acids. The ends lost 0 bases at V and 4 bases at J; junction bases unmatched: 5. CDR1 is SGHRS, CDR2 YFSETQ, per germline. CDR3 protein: CASSLVASGTYNEQFF. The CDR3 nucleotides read TGCGCCAGCAGCTTGGTGGCTAGCGGGACATACAATGAGCAGTTCTTC.

CDR3 DNA: TGTGCCAGCAGCTCCGGTCATTTCAGCGGGTCTTACGAGCAGTACTTC. Its translation is CASSSGHFSGSYEQYF. This rearrangement joins TRBV5-5 to TRBJ2-7; the D gene is possibly TRBD2 (6 bases). Between the trimmed V and J ends, which lost 3 bases and 4 bases, there was a span of 20 bases. Germline CDR1 SGHKS, CDR2 YYEKEE (reference sequence). This CDR3 comprises 16 residues.

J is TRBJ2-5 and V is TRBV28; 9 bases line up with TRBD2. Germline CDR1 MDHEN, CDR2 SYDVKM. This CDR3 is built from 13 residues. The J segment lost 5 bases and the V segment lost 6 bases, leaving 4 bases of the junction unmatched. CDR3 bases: TGTGCCAGCAGCGCGGGGGGGGCGGAGACCCAGTACTTC. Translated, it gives CASSAGGAETQYF.

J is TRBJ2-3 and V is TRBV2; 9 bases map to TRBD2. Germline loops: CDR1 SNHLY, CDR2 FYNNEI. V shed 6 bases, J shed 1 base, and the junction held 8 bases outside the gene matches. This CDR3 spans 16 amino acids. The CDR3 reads CASSGRRLAGTDTQYF. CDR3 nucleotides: TGTGCCAGCAGCGGCCGGAGACTAGCGGGCACAGATACGCAGTATTTT. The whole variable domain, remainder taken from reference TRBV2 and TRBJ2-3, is EPEVTQTPSHQVTQMGQEVILRCVPISNHLYFYWYRQILGQKVEFLVSFYNNEISEKSEIFDDQFSVERPDGSNFTLKIRSTKLEDSAMYFCASSGRRLAGTDTQYFGPGTRLTVL.

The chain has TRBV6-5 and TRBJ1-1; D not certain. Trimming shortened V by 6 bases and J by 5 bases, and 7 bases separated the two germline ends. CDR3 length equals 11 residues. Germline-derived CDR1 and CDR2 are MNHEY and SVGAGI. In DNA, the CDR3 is TGTGCCAGCAGGGAGGGTACTGAAGCTTTCTTT. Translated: CASREGTEAFF.

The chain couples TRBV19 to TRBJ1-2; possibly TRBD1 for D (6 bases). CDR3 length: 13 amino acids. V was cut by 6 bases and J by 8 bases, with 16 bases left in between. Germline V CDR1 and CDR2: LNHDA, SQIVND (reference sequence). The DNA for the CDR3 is TGTGCCAGTAGACCAACAGGGTTTGAGGGCTACACCTTC. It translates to CASRPTGFEGYTF.

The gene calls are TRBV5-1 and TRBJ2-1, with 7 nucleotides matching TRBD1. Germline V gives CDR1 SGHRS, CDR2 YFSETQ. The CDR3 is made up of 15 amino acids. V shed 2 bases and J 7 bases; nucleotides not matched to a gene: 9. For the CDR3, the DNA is TGCGCCAGCAGCTTCCGACAGGGCTCGTCTAATGAGCAGTTCTTC. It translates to CASSFRQGSSNEQFF.

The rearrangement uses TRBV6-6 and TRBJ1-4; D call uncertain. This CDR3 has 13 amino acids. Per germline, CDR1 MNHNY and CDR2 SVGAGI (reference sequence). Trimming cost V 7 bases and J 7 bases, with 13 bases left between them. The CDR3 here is CASTSRAGEKLFF. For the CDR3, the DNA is TGTGCCAGCACCTCAAGAGCTGGTGAAAAACTGTTTTTT.

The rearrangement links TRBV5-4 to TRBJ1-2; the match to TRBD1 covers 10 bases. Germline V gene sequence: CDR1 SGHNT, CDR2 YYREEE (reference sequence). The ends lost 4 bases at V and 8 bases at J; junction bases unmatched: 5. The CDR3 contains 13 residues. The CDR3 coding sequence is TGTGCCAGCAGCCAAGGGACAGGGGAAGGCTACACCTTC. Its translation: CASSQGTGEGYTF. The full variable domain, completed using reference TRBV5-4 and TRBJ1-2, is ETGVTQSPTHLIKTRGQQVTLRCSSQSGHNTVSWYQQALGQGPQFIFQYYREEENGRGNFPPRFSGLQFPNYSSELNVNALELDDSALYLCASSQGTGEGYTFGSGTRLTVV.

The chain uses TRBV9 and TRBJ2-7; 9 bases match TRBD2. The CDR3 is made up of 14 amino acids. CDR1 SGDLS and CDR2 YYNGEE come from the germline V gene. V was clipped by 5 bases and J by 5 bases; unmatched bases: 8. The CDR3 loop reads CASSGSGSSHEQYF. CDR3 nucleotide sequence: TGTGCCAGCAGTGGTAGCGGGAGTAGCCACGAGCAGTACTTC.